The 16 T cell receptor beta chains listed next were all sequenced from one sample in a study of blood T cells in healthy people across ages. With a J-beta primer mix and a sample-barcoded 5' primer, a second PCR ran roughly 6 to 11 cycles. Via MiXCR, TCRdb re-called the 5' RACE reads, giving one row per CDR3 protein. The sample holds approximately 1.5 million distinct CDR3 sequences, 35% to 45% seen once. Sequencing was performed on blood. The receptors shown here come from a woman aged 18-29 years in good health.

The V gene is TRBV6-5, the J gene TRBJ2-5; 10 positions match TRBD2. V was pared by 2 bases and J by 4 bases, with 10 bases of the junction left unmatched. The CDR3 contains 17 residues. Germline CDR1 MNHEY, CDR2 SVGAGI. The CDR3 loop reads CASSYNRPAGGVETQYF. Here the CDR3 DNA reads TGTGCCAGCAGTTACAATCGTCCAGCGGGAGGGGTAGAGACCCAGTACTTC.

The chain recombines TRBV2 with TRBJ2-3, with 9 bases lining up with TRBD1. Unmatched junction bases numbered 13, after V lost 8 bases and J lost 1 base. This CDR3 has 17 residues. Germline lookup yields CDR1 SNHLY and CDR2 FYNNEI. CDR3 sequence reads: CASDPGQGRFGTDTQYF. The CDR3 DNA follows: TGTGCCAGCGACCCGGGACAGGGTCGCTTTGGCACAGATACGCAGTATTTT.

This clonotype was counted once. This rearrangement joins TRBV5-1 to TRBJ2-5, with 11 bases that match TRBD1. This CDR3 has 15 amino acids. After removal of 3 bases from V and 4 bases from J, the junction contained 5 bases not matched to a gene. CDR1 is SGHRS, CDR2 YFSETQ, per germline. The CDR3: CASSWGTGGSETQYF. The CDR3 DNA sequence: TGCGCCAGCAGCTGGGGGACAGGGGGTTCAGAGACCCAGTACTTC.

The table lists this clonotype with a few counts. The gene calls are TRBV5-1 and TRBJ1-1, with D possibly TRBD1 on 6 matching bases. Germline CDR1 SGHRS, CDR2 YFSETQ. The CDR3 totals 15 residues. Trimming stripped 2 bases from V and 4 bases from J, with 15 bases between. CDR3: CASSLSGTGFTEAFF. As DNA, the CDR3 is TGCGCCAGCAGCTTATCCGGCACAGGGTTCACTGAAGCTTTCTTT.

As regards this clonotype: Its ends do not fully match the called genes, so a read error is possible. The J gene is TRBJ2-6, the V gene TRBV25-1, with 7 nucleotides matching TRBD1. CDR1 and CDR2 (germline): MGHDK, SYGVNS. This CDR3 contains 13 residues. The CDR3 DNA follows: TGTGCCAGCAGGGCTACAGGGGCCAACGTCCCGACTTTC. Translated, it gives CASRATGANVPTF.

This clonotype has a handful of counts. The gene calls are TRBV2 and TRBJ2-1; TRBD2 matches 11 bases. Germline V CDR1 and CDR2: SNHLY, FYNNEI. This CDR3 comprises 15 residues. Unmatched junction bases numbered 11, after V lost 8 bases and J lost 8 bases. The CDR3, as DNA: TGTGCCAGCGCCGAAAAGGGACTAGCGGTCCATGAGCAGTTCTTC. Its translation: CASAEKGLAVHEQFF. The variable domain in full, with the rest retrieved from reference TRBV2 and TRBJ2-1, is EPEVTQTPSHQVTQMGQEVILRCVPISNHLYFYWYRQILGQKVEFLVSFYNNEISEKSEIFDDQFSVERPDGSNFTLKIRSTKLEDSAMYFCASAEKGLAVHEQFFGPGTRLTVL.

J is TRBJ1-4 and V is TRBV15, with unresolved D. Deletions cut 0 bases from V and 12 bases from J, with 8 bases between. The CDR3 extends over 12 amino acids. In germline, CDR1 is LNHNV, CDR2 YYDKDF (reference sequence). CDR3 bases: TGTGCCACCAGCAGAGATTTGCGGGAACTGTTTTTT. It encodes CATSRDLRELFF.

The J gene is TRBJ2-5, the V gene TRBV27; TRBD1 matches at 7 bases. The closer fit of TRBJ2-7 to the DNA end suggests the J call may be wrong. CDR1 is MNHEY and CDR2 is SMNVEV in the germline V gene (reference sequence). The CDR3 is 16 amino acids. CDR3 amino acids: CASSLSGQIQSYEQYF. The CDR3 DNA sequence: TGTGCCAGCAGTTTATCGGGACAGATACAATCCTACGAGCAGTACTTC.

This rearrangement joins TRBV15 to TRBJ1-3; the D gene is possibly TRBD1 (6 bases). Between the trimmed V and J ends, which lost 5 bases and 0 bases, there was a span of 17 bases. The CDR3 totals 17 residues. Germline V lookup: CDR1 LNHNV, CDR2 YYDKDF (reference sequence). The CDR3 protein is CATSRSPGTTSGNTIYF. CDR3 nucleotide sequence: TGTGCCACCAGCCGGAGTCCGGGGACAACCTCTGGAAACACCATATATTTT.

This rearrangement joins TRBV11-2 to TRBJ2-1, with 7 bases matching TRBD2. V trimming: 5 bases; J trimming: 5 bases; junction bases outside the gene matches: 12. CDR3 size: 16 residues. From germline, CDR1 is SGHAT and CDR2 FQNNGV. This CDR3 reads CASSPGLAGVHNEQFF. CDR3 nucleotides: TGTGCCAGCAGCCCAGGTCTCGCGGGAGTACACAATGAGCAGTTCTTC.

V gene TRBV20-1 combines with J gene TRBJ2-3; 12 nucleotides line up with TRBD1. CDR1 is DFQATT, CDR2 SNEGSKA, per germline (reference sequence). V was clipped by 0 bases and J by 6 bases; unmatched bases: 4. The CDR3 spans 15 residues. CDR3 coding DNA: TGCAGTGCTAGAGATCGGGACAGGGGGCCCGATACGCAGTATTTT. This translates into CSARDRDRGPDTQYF.

This clonotype was counted only a few times. The CDR3 DNA reads TGCAGTGCTAGAAAGGTTGCGGAGAGCTCCTACAATGAGCAGTTCTTC. It encodes CSARKVAESSYNEQFF. The chain joins TRBV20-1 to TRBJ2-1; D remains ambiguous. V lost 2 bases to trimming and J lost 0 bases, with 14 bases between them. Germline CDR1 and CDR2: DFQATT and SNEGSKA (reference sequence). The CDR3 is 16 amino acids.

The V call is TRBV29-1, the J call TRBJ2-5, with D unresolved. V dropped 8 bases and J dropped 7 bases, with 14 bases sitting between them. Germline CDR1 SQVTM, CDR2 ANQGSEA. This CDR3 is 11 amino acids long. The CDR3 DNA reads TGCAGCATGGGGTCACGGGCGACCCAGTACTTC. Amino acids: CSMGSRATQYF.

The rearrangement joins TRBV7-2 to TRBJ2-4; 7 bases align to TRBD2. The J call could be wrong; TRBJ2-5 is a better fit for the DNA end. The CDR3 loop spans 16 amino acids. CDR1 is SGHTA and CDR2 is FQGNSA in the germline V gene. The CDR3 protein is CASSSLARAIQETQYF. The CDR3 nucleotides are TGTGCCAGCAGCTCACTAGCGCGGGCGATACAAGAGACCCAGTACTTC.

The chain combines TRBV11-2 with TRBJ1-2; TRBD1 might be the D (6 bases). The CDR3 has 16 residues. Trimming left V 5 bases short and J 0 bases short, with 16 bases between. Germline CDR1 SGHAT, CDR2 FQNNGV. The CDR3 sequence: CASSPQGYKANYGYTF. The CDR3 bases are TGTGCCAGCAGCCCCCAGGGGTACAAAGCTAACTATGGCTACACCTTC.

This clonotype was found a few times. The chain employs TRBV12-3 or TRBV12-4 and TRBJ2-1, with D uncertain. The CDR3 spans 12 residues. Trimming took 4 bases from V and 10 from J, leaving 11 bases between them. This CDR3 is CASSYRVREQFF. The CDR3 region has the DNA TGTGCCAGCAGTTATAGGGTCCGGGAGCAGTTCTTC.